This T cell receptor beta chain was documented in a study of early T cells in non-severe SARS-CoV-2 infection. Looking at the study overall: Sequenced material consisted of bulk RNA (from unsorted whole blood), and chains were unpaired. General observations from the study: Anti-spike CD8 responses were favored by VDJdb matching, which missed private and CD4 specificities.

The protocol attached unique molecular identifiers to individual cDNA molecules. TCRdb called the 5' RACE reads again in MiXCR, with one record for every CDR3 protein. The sample lists about 110,000 distinct CDR3 sequences, roughly an eighth seen once, with less than 4.5% in the top ten. V was pared by 4 bases and J by 4 bases, with 5 bases of the junction left unmatched. CDR3 length equals 15 residues. Germline-derived CDR1 and CDR2 are MNHNY and SVGAGI (reference sequence). This clonotype has only a few counts. What it recognizes is unknown. The chain uses TRBV6-6 and TRBJ2-2; 8 positions match TRBD1. Sequenced material: whole blood, taken at baseline. The receptor was isolated from an adult who was a healthcare worker with PCR-confirmed SARS-CoV-2 infection or an uninfected control (not recorded which). CDR3 residues: CASSLRQGSTGELFF. DNA of the CDR3: TGTGCCAGCAGTTTGAGACAGGGGAGCACCGGGGAGCTGTTTTTT.